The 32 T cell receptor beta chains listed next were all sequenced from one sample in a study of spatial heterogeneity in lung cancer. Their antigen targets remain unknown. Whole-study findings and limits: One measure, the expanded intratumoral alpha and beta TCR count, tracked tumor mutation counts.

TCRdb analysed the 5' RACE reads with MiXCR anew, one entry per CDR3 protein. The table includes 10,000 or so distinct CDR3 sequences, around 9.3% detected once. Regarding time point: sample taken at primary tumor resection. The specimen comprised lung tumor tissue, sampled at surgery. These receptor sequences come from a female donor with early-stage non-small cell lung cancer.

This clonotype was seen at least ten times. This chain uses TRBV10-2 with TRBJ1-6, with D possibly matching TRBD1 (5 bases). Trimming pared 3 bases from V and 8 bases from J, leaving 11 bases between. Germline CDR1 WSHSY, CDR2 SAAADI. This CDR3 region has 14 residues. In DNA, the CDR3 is TGCGCCAGCAGTGACCAGGGATTGCATTCACCCCTCCACTTT. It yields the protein CASSDQGLHSPLHF.

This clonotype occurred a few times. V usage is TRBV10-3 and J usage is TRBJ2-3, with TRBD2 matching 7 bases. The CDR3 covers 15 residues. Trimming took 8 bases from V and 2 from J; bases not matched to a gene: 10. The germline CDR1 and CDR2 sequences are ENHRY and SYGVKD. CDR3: CAIGGLGGDTDTQYF. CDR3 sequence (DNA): TGTGCCATCGGCGGATTGGGGGGGGACACAGATACGCAGTATTTT.

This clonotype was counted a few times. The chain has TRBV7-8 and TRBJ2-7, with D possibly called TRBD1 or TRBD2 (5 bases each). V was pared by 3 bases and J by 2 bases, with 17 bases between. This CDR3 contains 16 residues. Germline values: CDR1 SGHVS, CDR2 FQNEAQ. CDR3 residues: CASSFMGWGRPYEQYF. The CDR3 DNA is TGTGCCAGCAGCTTTATGGGGTGGGGGAGACCCTACGAGCAGTACTTC.

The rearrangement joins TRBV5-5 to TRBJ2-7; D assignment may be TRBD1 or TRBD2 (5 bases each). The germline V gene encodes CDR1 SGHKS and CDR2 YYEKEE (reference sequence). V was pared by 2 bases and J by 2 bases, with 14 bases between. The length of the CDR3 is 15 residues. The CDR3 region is CASSFHGANTYEQYF. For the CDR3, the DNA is TGTGCCAGCAGCTTTCACGGGGCGAATACCTACGAGCAGTACTTC.

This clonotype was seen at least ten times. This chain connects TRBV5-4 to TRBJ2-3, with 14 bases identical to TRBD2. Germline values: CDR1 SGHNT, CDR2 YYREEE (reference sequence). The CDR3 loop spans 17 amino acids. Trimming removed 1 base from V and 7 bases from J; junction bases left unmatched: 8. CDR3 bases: TGTGCCAGCAGCTTGAAGACTAGCGGGGGGGCGGGACATACGCAGTATTTT. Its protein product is CASSLKTSGGAGHTQYF.

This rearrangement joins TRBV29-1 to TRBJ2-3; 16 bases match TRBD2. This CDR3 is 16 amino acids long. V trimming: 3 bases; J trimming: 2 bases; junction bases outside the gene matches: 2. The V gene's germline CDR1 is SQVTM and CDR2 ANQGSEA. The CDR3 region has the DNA TGCAGCGTTGAGGGACTAGCGGGGGGGGTCACAGATACGCAGTATTTT. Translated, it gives CSVEGLAGGVTDTQYF.

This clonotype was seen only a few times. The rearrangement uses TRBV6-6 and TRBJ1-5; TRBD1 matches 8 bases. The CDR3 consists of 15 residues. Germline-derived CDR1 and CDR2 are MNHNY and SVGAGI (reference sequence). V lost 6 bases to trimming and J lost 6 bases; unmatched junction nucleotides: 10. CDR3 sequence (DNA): TGTGCCAGCAGCCTGACAGGGGATTGGAGTCAGCCCCAGCATTTT. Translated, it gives CASSLTGDWSQPQHF.

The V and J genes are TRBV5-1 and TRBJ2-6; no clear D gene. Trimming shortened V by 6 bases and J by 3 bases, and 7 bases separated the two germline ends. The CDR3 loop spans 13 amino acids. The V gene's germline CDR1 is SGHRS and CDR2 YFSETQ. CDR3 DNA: TGCGCCAGCACCTCTTTTGGGGCCAACGTCCTGACTTTC. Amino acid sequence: CASTSFGANVLTF.

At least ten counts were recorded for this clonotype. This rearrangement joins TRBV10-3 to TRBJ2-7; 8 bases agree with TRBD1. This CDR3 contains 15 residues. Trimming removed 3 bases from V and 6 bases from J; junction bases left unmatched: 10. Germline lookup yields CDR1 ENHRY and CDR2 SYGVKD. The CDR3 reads CAISDQGQGRFEQYF. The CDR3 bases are TGTGCCATCAGTGACCAAGGACAGGGACGGTTCGAGCAGTACTTC.

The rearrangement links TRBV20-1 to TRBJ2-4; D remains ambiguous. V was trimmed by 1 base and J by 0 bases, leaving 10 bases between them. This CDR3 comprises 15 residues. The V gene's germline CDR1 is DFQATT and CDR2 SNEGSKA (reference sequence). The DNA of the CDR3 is TGCAGTGCTAGAGGCTCAGGAATAGCCAAAAACATTCAGTACTTC. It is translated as CSARGSGIAKNIQYF.

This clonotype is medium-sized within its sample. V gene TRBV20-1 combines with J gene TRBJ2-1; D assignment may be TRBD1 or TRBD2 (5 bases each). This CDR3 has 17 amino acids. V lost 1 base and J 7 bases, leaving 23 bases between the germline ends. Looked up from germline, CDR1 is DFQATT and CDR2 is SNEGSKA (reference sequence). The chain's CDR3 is CSARVAGMWLRRNEQFF. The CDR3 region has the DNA TGCAGTGCTAGAGTGGCAGGGATGTGGTTAAGGAGGAATGAGCAGTTCTTC.

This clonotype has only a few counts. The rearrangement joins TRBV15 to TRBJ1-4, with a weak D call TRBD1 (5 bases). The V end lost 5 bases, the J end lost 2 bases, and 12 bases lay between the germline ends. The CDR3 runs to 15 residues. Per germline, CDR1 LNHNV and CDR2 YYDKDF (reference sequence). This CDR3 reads CATSGQGDTNEKLFF. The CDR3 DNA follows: TGTGCCACCAGCGGTCAGGGAGATACTAATGAAAAACTGTTTTTT.

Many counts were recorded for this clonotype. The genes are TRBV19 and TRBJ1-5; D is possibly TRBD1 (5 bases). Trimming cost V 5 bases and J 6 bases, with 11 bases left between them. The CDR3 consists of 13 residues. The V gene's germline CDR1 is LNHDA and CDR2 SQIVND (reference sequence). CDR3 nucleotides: TGTGCCAGTAGTCTGTCGGGGGGTCAGCCCCAGCATTTT. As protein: CASSLSGGQPQHF.

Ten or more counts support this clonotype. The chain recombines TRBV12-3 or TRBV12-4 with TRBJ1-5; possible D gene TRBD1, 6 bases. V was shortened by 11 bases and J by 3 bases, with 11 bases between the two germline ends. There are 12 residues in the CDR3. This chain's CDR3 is CASGGTNQPQHF. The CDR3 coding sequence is TGTGCCTCCGGGGGCACCAATCAGCCCCAGCATTTT.

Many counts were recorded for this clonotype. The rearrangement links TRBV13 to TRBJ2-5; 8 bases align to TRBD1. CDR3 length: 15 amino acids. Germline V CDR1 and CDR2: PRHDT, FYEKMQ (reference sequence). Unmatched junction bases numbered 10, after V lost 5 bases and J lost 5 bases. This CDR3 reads CASSIRQGRGETQYF. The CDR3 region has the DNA TGTGCCAGCAGCATTCGACAGGGGAGAGGGGAGACCCAGTACTTC.

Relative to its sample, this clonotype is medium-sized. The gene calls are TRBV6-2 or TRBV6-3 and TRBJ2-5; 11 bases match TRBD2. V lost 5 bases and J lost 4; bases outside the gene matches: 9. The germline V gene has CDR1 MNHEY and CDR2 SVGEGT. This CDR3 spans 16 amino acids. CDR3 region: CASSAPDSGGAETQYF. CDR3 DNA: TGTGCCAGCAGTGCCCCCGATAGCGGGGGGGCAGAGACCCAGTACTTC.

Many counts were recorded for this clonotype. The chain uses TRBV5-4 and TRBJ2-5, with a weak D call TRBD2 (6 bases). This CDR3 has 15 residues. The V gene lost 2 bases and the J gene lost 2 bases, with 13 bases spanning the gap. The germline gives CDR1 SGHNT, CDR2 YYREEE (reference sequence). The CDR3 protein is CASSLRGGLQETQYF. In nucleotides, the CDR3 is TGTGCCAGCAGCTTACGGGGAGGACTGCAAGAGACCCAGTACTTC. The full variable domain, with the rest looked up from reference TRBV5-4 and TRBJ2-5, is ETGVTQSPTHLIKTRGQQVTLRCSSQSGHNTVSWYQQALGQGPQFIFQYYREEENGRGNFPPRFSGLQFPNYSSELNVNALELDDSALYLCASSLRGGLQETQYFGPGTRLLVL.

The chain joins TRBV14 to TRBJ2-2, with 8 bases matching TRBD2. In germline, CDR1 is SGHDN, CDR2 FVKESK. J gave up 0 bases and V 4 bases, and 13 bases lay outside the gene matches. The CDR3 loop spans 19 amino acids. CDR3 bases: TGTGCCAGCAGCCCCCGGGGGCGAGCGGGGGTCTCGAACACCGGGGAGCTGTTTTTT. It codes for CASSPRGRAGVSNTGELFF.

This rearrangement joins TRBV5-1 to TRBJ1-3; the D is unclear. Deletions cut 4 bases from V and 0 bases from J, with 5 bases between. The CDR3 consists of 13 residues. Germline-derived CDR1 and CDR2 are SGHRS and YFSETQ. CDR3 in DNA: TGCGCCAGCAGCCCCAACTCTGGAAACACCATATATTTT. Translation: CASSPNSGNTIYF.

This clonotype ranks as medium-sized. The CDR3 loop is CASSQGVGELFF. The DNA of the CDR3 is TGCGCCAGCAGCCAAGGGGTCGGGGAGCTGTTTTTT. This chain uses TRBV4-3 with TRBJ2-2, with unresolved D. The CDR3 extends over 12 amino acids. CDR1 is LGHNA, CDR2 YSLEER, per germline. V was trimmed by 1 base and J by 7 bases, leaving 4 bases between them.

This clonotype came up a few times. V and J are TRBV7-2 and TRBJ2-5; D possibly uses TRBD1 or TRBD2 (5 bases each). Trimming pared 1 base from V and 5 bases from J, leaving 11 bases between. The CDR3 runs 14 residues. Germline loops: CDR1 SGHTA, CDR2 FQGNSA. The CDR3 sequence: CASSLVPGLETQYF. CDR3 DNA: TGTGCCAGCAGCTTAGTCCCGGGGCTGGAGACCCAGTACTTC.

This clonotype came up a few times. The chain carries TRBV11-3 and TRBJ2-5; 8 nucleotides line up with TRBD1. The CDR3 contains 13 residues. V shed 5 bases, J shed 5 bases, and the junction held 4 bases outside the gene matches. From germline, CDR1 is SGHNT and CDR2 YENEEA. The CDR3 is CASSADREETQYF. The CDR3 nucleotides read TGTGCCAGCAGCGCGGACAGGGAGGAGACCCAGTACTTC.

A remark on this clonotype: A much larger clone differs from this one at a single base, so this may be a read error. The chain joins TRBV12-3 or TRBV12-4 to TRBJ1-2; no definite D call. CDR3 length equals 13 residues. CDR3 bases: TGTGCCAGCAGTTTAGACAGTTACTATGGCAACACCTTC. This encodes CASSLDSYYGNTF.

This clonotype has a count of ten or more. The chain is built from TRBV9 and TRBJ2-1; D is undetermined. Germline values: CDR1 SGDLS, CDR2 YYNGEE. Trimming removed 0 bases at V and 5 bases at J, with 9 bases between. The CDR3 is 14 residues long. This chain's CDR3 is CASSVGNRHNEQFF. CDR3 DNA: TGTGCCAGCAGCGTAGGGAATAGACACAATGAGCAGTTCTTC.

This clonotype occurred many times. CDR3: CASSLVAHPGEYGYTF. In nucleotides, the CDR3 is TGTGCCAGCAGCTTGGTGGCCCATCCTGGGGAATATGGCTACACCTTC. The V gene is TRBV5-4, the J gene TRBJ1-2, with unresolved D. CDR1 and CDR2 (germline): SGHNT, YYREEE (reference sequence). V lost 0 bases to trimming and J lost 5 bases, with 17 bases between them. CDR3 length: 16 residues.

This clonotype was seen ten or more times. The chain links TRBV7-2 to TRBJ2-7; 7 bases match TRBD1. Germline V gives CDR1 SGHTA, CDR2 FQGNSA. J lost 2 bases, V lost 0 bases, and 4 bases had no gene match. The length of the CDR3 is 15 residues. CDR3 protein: CASSLAGQGAYEQYF. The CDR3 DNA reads TGTGCCAGCAGCTTAGCGGGGCAGGGGGCCTACGAGCAGTACTTC.

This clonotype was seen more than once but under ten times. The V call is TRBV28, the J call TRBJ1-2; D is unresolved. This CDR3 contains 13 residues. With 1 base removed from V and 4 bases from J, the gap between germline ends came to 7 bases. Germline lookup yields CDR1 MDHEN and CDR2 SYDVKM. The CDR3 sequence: CASSLLASYGYTF. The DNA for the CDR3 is TGTGCCAGCAGTTTATTGGCAAGCTATGGCTACACCTTC.

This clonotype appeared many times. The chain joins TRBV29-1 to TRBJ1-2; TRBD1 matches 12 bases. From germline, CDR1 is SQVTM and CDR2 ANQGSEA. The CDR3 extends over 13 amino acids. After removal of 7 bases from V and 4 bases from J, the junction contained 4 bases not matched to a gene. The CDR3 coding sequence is TGCAGCGCCGGGACAGGGGGCGTCTATGGCTACACCTTC. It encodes CSAGTGGVYGYTF.

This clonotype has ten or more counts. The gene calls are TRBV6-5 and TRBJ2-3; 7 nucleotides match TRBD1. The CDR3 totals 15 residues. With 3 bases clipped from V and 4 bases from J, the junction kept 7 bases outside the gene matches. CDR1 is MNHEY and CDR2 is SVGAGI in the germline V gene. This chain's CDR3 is CASSYRGPHADTQYF. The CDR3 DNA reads TGTGCCAGCAGTTATAGGGGGCCGCATGCAGATACGCAGTATTTT.

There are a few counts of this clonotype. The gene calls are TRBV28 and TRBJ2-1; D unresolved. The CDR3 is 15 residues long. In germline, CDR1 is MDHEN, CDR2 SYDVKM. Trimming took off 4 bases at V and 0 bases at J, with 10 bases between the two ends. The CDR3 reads CASSWALSSYNEQFF. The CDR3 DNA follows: TGTGCCAGCAGTTGGGCTTTAAGCTCCTACAATGAGCAGTTCTTC.

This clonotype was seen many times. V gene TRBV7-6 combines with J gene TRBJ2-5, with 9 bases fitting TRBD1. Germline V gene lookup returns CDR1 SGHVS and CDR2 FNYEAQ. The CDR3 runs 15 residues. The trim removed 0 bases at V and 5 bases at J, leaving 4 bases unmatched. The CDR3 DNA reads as TGTGCCAGCAGCTTAGCGGGGACAGGGAAGGAGACCCAGTACTTC. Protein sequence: CASSLAGTGKETQYF.

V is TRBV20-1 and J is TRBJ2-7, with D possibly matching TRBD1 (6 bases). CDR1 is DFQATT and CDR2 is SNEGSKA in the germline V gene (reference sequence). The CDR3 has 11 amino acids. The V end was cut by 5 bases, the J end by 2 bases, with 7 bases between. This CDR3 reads CSARTAYEQYF. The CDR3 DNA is TGCAGTGCTCGGACAGCCTACGAGCAGTACTTC.